This TCR beta chain is drawn from a study of regulatory T cells in long-lasting Graves disease (dated by TCRdb to the early 2020s). Context from the whole study: Persistent Graves' disease was defined as persistently positive TSH receptor autoantibodies together with antithyroid drug treatment for over 5 years. Persistent Graves' disease patients were compared with newly diagnosed Graves' disease patients by peripheral blood TCR sequencing and RNA sequencing. A total of about 33 samples were covered by TCR sequencing, comprising some 13 persistent and around 20 newly diagnosed Graves' disease patients. The study was registered as a clinical trial and conducted in China. On average, persistent Graves' disease patients in the clinical cohort had been on antithyroid drugs for around 9.5 years.

General findings and caveats noted by the study authors: The authors noted that the small sample size was a limitation that may lower accuracy. Only peripheral blood was studied, because thyroid tissue, the primary lesion, was inaccessible. Patients with persistent disease shared more public clonotypes (fewer than 3,000) than newly diagnosed patients did (around 1,000). Compared with newly diagnosed patients, patients with persistent Graves' disease had lower TCR Shannon entropy and fewer highly expanded clones, which suggests clonal expansion. Sequencing and analysis were limited to the TCR beta chain. TRBV28, TRBJ1-2 and TRBJ2-5 were preferentially used in persistent disease, while TRBV20-1 and TRBJ2-1 were favored in newly diagnosed disease.

As for this clonotype: Its antigen specificity is not known. No quality values exist for individual bases; no much larger clone is one base distant.

Libraries were prepared through multiplex PCR. Sequencing used an Illumina HiSeq 4000. TCR beta libraries were built with iRepertoire HTBI primers and Arm-PCR amplification of CDR3 regions. Gel purification was performed on PCR products prior to sequencing. Processing in the source paper ran as follows. Across samples, about 64 TRBV and around 15 TRBJ segments were identified and used for gene usage analysis of CDR3 amino acid clonotypes. COPE and FqMerger were used to merge filtered high-quality paired reads into contigs. BLAST was used to align contigs to IMGT TRBV, TRBD and TRBJ reference genes, and CDR3 was defined according to IMGT. Any clonotype with a frequency above 0.1% was counted as a highly expanded clone. Repertoire diversity was measured by Shannon entropy, and V-J evenness by the Gini coefficient. A clonotype found in more than one individual was treated as public. TCRdb itself trimmed the public reads at Q25 with fastp, ran MiXCR and retained productive beta chains. Under each unique CDR3 protein, matching rows form one entry showing the most common genes and DNA. TCRdb's processing, not the authors', yielded these V and J calls. The sample table records a few hundred thousand distinct CDR3 sequences; approximately 25% of these occur just once. The ten biggest clones cover around 30% of the sample.

The CDR3 numbers 15 residues from cysteine through phenylalanine. Only the CDR3 DNA is retained, 45 bases long and in frame from the first base. CDR1 and CDR2 are drawn from the germline V gene (reference sequence): MNHEY, SMNVEV. For this chain, trimming is 6 bases at the V end and 9 bases at the J end, and the number of junction bases without a gene match is 13. The time point label, read with the paper, signifies: persistent/refractory GD, antithyroid drugs over 5 years with positive TRAb. For both TCR sequencing and RNA sequencing, RNA was extracted from PBMCs using TRIzol. Graves' disease was diagnosed according to American Thyroid Association guidelines. Patients for the study were recruited at an endocrinology department in Xi'an, China. From each patient, around 9 milliliters of peripheral blood was collected into an EDTA anticoagulant tube. Ficoll Paque Plus density gradient separation was used to isolate PBMCs, and no further T cell sorting was performed. An Agilent 2100 Bioanalyzer and agarose gel were used to assess RNA quality, and a NanoDrop 2000 was used to measure RNA concentration.

Specimen: peripheral blood mononuclear cells (PBMCs), collected when the disease was refractory, from a patient treated with antithyroid drugs. The chain is encoded by TRBV27 joined to TRBJ2-1; 8 central bases correspond to TRBD2. This receptor was taken from a middle-aged woman with Graves disease. Donor details come from another sample of the same person, matched by shared clones. At the DNA level, the sequence is TGTGCCAGCAGCGGCCCGGGACTAGGATCGTTTGAGCAGTTCTTC. It encodes CASSGPGLGSFEQFF.